This T cell receptor beta chain is drawn from a study of T cell responses to AZD1222 COVID-19 vaccine. This CDR3 has 16 residues. Germline-derived CDR1 and CDR2 are MDHEN and SYDVKM. The V and J ends lost 6 bases and 4 bases, in that order; junction bases with no gene match: 8. Sequencing used immunoSEQ multiplex PCR; TCRdb keeps in-frame clones, though not all of them. The data show 97,000 or so clones, with around 83% seen just once and about 5% held by the top ten. Study-wide points: Spike was spanned by vaccine-associated CD4 TCRs, which were dominant at 160-218 and 743-854. Reports indicate that nearly half of spike-specific TCRs are directed at unmutated variant regions. Donors in the cohort were predominantly white British and more often female, and clonal diversity was possibly underestimated.

This clone has only a few counts. What it recognizes is unknown. The receptor was isolated from an adult in good health. The J gene is TRBJ1-6, the V gene TRBV28; TRBD1 matches 8 bases. The sample here was peripheral blood, taken on day 0 of AZD1222 vaccination. CDR3 region: CASRNPQGAYNSPLHF. CDR3 DNA: TGTGCCAGCAGAAACCCCCAGGGGGCGTATAATTCACCCCTCCACTTT.